One and the same sample provided the 21 T cell receptor beta chains below, sequenced in a study of radiotherapy plus CTLA-4 blockade in lung cancer. Some clones are missing from TCRdb's copy, which holds only in-frame ones; the method was immunoSEQ multiplex PCR. The sample yields over 50,000 clones, 65% to 85% seen once. Source: peripheral blood, taken from a patient treated with radiotherapy plus ipilimumab. The receptor source for this set is a human donor with non-small cell lung cancer who had a partial response to radiotherapy plus ipilimumab.

The chain has TRBV6-5 and TRBJ1-2, with D possibly TRBD1 on 6 matching bases. Germline V CDR1 and CDR2: MNHEY, SVGAGI. The V gene lost 5 bases and the J gene lost 2 bases, with 15 bases spanning the gap. This CDR3 spans 15 amino acids. The CDR3 is CASSAPGHGNYGYTF. DNA for the CDR3: TGTGCCAGCAGTGCCCCGGGACACGGAAACTATGGCTACACCTTC.

V gene TRBV6-5 combines with J gene TRBJ2-1; D is possibly TRBD1 (6 bases). The CDR3 consists of 15 residues. CDR1 and CDR2 (germline): MNHEY, SVGAGI. V was shortened by 5 bases and J by 2 bases, with 13 bases between the two germline ends. The CDR3 spells CASSAGTTAYNEQFF. The DNA for the CDR3 is TGTGCCAGCAGTGCCGGGACAACAGCCTACAATGAGCAGTTCTTC.

This clone was seen only a few times. The chain carries TRBV2 and TRBJ2-7; possible D gene TRBD2, 5 bases. With 4 bases removed from V and 6 bases from J, the gap between germline ends came to 13 bases. The CDR3 has 13 residues. Germline V lookup: CDR1 SNHLY, CDR2 FYNNEI. CDR3: CASSGHAGSEQYF. CDR3 sequence (DNA): TGTGCCAGCAGTGGTCATGCGGGCTCCGAGCAGTACTTC.

This clone has more than one count but fewer than ten. This chain uses TRBV6-6 with TRBJ2-3; maybe TRBD2 (6 bases). V was shortened by 1 base and J by 0 bases, with 8 bases between the two germline ends. The length of the CDR3 is 15 residues. Germline V gene sequence: CDR1 MNHNY, CDR2 SVGAGI (reference sequence). As DNA, the CDR3 is TGTGCCAGCAGTTACTGGCGGGGCAGCACAGATACGCAGTATTTT. It yields the protein CASSYWRGSTDTQYF.

This clone was seen a few times. V gene TRBV11-3 combines with J gene TRBJ2-7; D is unclear. The V gene lost 1 base and the J gene lost 1 base, with 8 bases spanning the gap. This CDR3 spans 14 amino acids. Per the germline V gene, CDR1 is SGHNT and CDR2 is YENEEA. The CDR3 DNA sequence: TGTGCCAGCAGCTTAGGACCGCGGTCCTACGAGCAGTACTTC. Its protein is CASSLGPRSYEQYF.

This clone was picked up a small number of times. The CDR3: CASSSGLAGTGELFF. The CDR3 DNA reads as TGTGCCAGCAGCTCAGGACTAGCGGGGACCGGGGAGCTGTTTTTT. The chain is built from TRBV5-8 and TRBJ2-2, with TRBD2 matching 12 bases. Trimming at V came to 3 bases and at J to 5 bases, leaving 2 bases not matched to a gene. The CDR3 spans 15 residues. Germline assignment: CDR1 SGHTS and CDR2 YDEGEE. Looking up the rest from reference TRBV5-8 and TRBJ2-2 gives the full variable domain: EAGVTQSPTHLIKTRGQQATLRCSPISGHTSVYWYQQALGLGLQFLLWYDEGEERNRGNFPPRFSGRQFPNYSSELNVNALELEDSALYLCASSSGLAGTGELFFGEGSRLTVL.

The chain recombines TRBV11-2 with TRBJ2-5; D possibly corresponds to TRBD1 (5 bases). Gene TRBJ2-7 matches the end of the DNA better, so the J call may be wrong. The germline CDR1 and CDR2 sequences are SGHAT and FQNNGV. The CDR3 sequence is 13 residues long. CDR3 residues: CASSATGGYEQYF. DNA of the CDR3: TGTGCCAGCAGCGCTACAGGTGGCTACGAGCAGTACTTC.

This chain connects TRBV2 to TRBJ1-5; weak D call: TRBD1 (6 bases). The germline V gene encodes CDR1 SNHLY and CDR2 FYNNEI. This CDR3 comprises 17 residues. The germline V and J ends were trimmed by 3 bases and 3 bases, with 18 bases remaining between them. The CDR3 is CASSDFRGGSDNQPQHF. The CDR3, as DNA: TGTGCCAGCAGTGACTTCAGGGGTGGTTCGGACAATCAGCCCCAGCATTTT.

This clone appeared a single time. The rearrangement joins TRBV5-1 to TRBJ2-7; 13 positions agree with TRBD2. Looked up from germline, CDR1 is SGHRS and CDR2 is YFSETQ. The V and J ends lost 3 bases and 3 bases, in that order; junction bases with no gene match: 3. The CDR3 loop spans 15 amino acids. The DNA for the CDR3 is TGCGCCAGCAGCTACGGGACTAGCGGGGACTACGAGCAGTACTTC. Amino acid sequence: CASSYGTSGDYEQYF.

J is TRBJ1-1 and V is TRBV11-2, with a possible D match to TRBD1 (5 bases). The germline V gene encodes CDR1 SGHAT and CDR2 FQNNGV. This CDR3 contains 14 residues. V shed 1 base and J shed 5 bases, with 11 bases lying between them. As DNA, the CDR3 is TGTGCCAGCAGCTTAGCGCGGCGGGGGACTGAAGCTTTCTTT. It translates to CASSLARRGTEAFF.

This chain uses TRBV4-3 with TRBJ2-7; D possibly corresponds to TRBD2 (5 bases). V was clipped by 0 bases and J by 1 base, with 16 bases between them. Germline-derived CDR1 and CDR2 are LGHNA and YSLEER. This CDR3 region has 17 residues. CDR3 in amino acids: CASSQEAFIGVSYEQYF. The CDR3 DNA sequence: TGCGCCAGCAGCCAAGAAGCCTTTATCGGGGTTTCCTACGAGCAGTACTTC.

The chain employs TRBV19 and TRBJ1-5; TRBD1 might be the D (6 bases). This CDR3 region has 15 residues. The V and J ends lost 4 bases and 7 bases respectively, with 17 bases between them. The germline V gene encodes CDR1 LNHDA and CDR2 SQIVND (reference sequence). As DNA, the CDR3 is TGTGCCAGTAGTACGTACAGGGATCCGGCACAGCCCCAGCATTTT. As protein: CASSTYRDPAQPQHF. The full variable domain, rest sourced from reference TRBV19 and TRBJ1-5, is DGGITQSPKYLFRKEGQNVTLSCEQNLNHDAMYWYRQDPGQGLRLIYYSQIVNDFQKGDIAEGYSVSREKKESFPLTVTSAQKNPTAFYLCASSTYRDPAQPQHFGDGTRLSIL.

J is TRBJ1-4 and V is TRBV5-1; possible D gene TRBD1, 5 bases. Germline CDR1 is SGHRS and CDR2 is YFSETQ. The CDR3 sequence is 14 residues long. V lost 4 bases to trimming and J lost 8 bases, with 15 bases between them. DNA of the CDR3: TGCGCCAGCAGCCTTGGGACGGGGGAGGAAAAACTGTTTTTT. Its translation is CASSLGTGEEKLFF.

The genes are TRBV11-2 and TRBJ2-1; the D is unclear. Germline loops: CDR1 SGHAT, CDR2 FQNNGV. The length of the CDR3 is 12 residues. Between the trimmed V and J ends, which lost 5 bases and 9 bases, there was a span of 11 bases. Here the CDR3 reads CASSLTTGEQFF. CDR3 nucleotide sequence: TGTGCCAGCAGCCTCACGACTGGTGAGCAGTTCTTC.

The chain recombines TRBV9 with TRBJ2-3; the D is unclear. CDR3 length equals 15 residues. Deletions cut 1 base from V and 8 bases from J, with 17 bases between. Germline V gives CDR1 SGDLS, CDR2 YYNGEE. The CDR3 DNA follows: TGTGCCAGCAGCGTACCCCCGAGTAATCACGGTACGCAGTATTTT. Translation: CASSVPPSNHGTQYF.

This clone was detected only once. The chain is built from TRBV5-6 and TRBJ2-1; 12 bases are a match to TRBD2. The V gene end was trimmed by 1 base and the J gene end by 7 bases; junction bases not matched to a gene: 9. CDR3 size: 17 residues. Germline V gene sequence: CDR1 SGHDT, CDR2 YYEEEE. The CDR3: CASSLSSGTSGPNEQFF. CDR3 DNA sequence: TGTGCCAGCAGCTTGTCGTCCGGGACTAGCGGGCCTAATGAGCAGTTCTTC. Drawing the rest from reference TRBV5-6 and TRBJ2-1, the complete variable domain is DAGVTQSPTHLIKTRGQQVTLRCSPKSGHDTVSWYQQALGQGPQFIFQYYEEEERQRGNFPDRFSGHQFPNYSSELNVNALLLGDSALYLCASSLSSGTSGPNEQFFGPGTRLTVL.

The CDR3 protein is CASSIVLESGNEQFF. The CDR3 DNA follows: TGTGCCAGTAGTATAGTCCTAGAATCGGGCAATGAGCAGTTCTTC. This chain links TRBV19 with TRBJ2-1; D ambiguous. The CDR3 is 15 amino acids. Germline values: CDR1 LNHDA, CDR2 SQIVND (reference sequence). Trimming took 1 base from V and 6 from J, leaving 13 bases between them.

The CDR3 spells CASRQTGGNTEAFF. The CDR3 DNA reads as TGTGCCAGCAGGCAGACAGGGGGGAACACTGAAGCTTTCTTT. The chain carries TRBV2 and TRBJ1-1; 9 bases match TRBD1. There are 14 residues in the CDR3. The germline V gene encodes CDR1 SNHLY and CDR2 FYNNEI. V dropped 6 bases and J dropped 1; count of bases not matched to a gene: 3.

The genes are TRBV29-1 and TRBJ2-1; 8 bases are a match to TRBD2. The CDR3 has 13 residues. J was trimmed by 2 bases and V by 7 bases; bases with no gene match: 4. In germline, CDR1 is SQVTM, CDR2 ANQGSEA. The CDR3 DNA reads as TGCAGCGCCCGGGGGGGGACCTACAATGAGCAGTTCTTC. Amino acids: CSARGGTYNEQFF.

The chain couples TRBV2 to TRBJ2-7; TRBD2 matches at 12 bases. Per germline, CDR1 SNHLY and CDR2 FYNNEI. This CDR3 is built from 13 residues. Trimming at V came to 5 bases and at J to 4 bases, leaving 0 bases not matched to a gene. This chain's CDR3 is CASSTSGGYEQYF. DNA for the CDR3: TGTGCCAGCAGTACTAGCGGGGGGTACGAGCAGTACTTC.

V gene TRBV4-3 combines with J gene TRBJ2-1, with a tentative D call TRBD1 (6 bases). The CDR3 spans 16 residues. From germline, CDR1 is LGHNA and CDR2 YSLEER. V was cut by 0 bases and J by 1 base, with 10 bases left in between. This chain's CDR3 is CASSQDWQGSYNEQFF. The CDR3 DNA is TGCGCCAGCAGCCAAGATTGGCAGGGGTCCTACAATGAGCAGTTCTTC.